The rows below give T cell receptor beta chains drawn from one sample of a study of blood T cell repertoires in COVID-19. Clones were sequenced by immunoSEQ multiplex PCR, and TCRdb holds only the in-frame ones, with some missing. The sample lists 200,000 to 250,000 clones, 82% occurring once. The sequencing input was peripheral blood. Receptors were obtained from a woman aged 80 or over with acute or convalescent COVID-19. CDR3s include the opening cysteine and the closing phenylalanine or tryptophan. Each record gives: J gene, V gene, clone size, D gene, CDR3 protein, CDR3 DNA. The D gene is left open where the match is weak. The size of a clone is reported for some rows only, either as once, few or many, or as a class for expanded clones.

j_gene: TRBJ2-7
v_gene: TRBV3-1/TRBV3-2
abundance: NA
d_gene: TRBD1
CDR3aa: CASSPQARGYEQYF
CDR3nt: TGTGCCAGCAGCCCACAGGCCAGGGGGTACGAGCAGTACTTC

j_gene: TRBJ1-2
v_gene: TRBV19
abundance: NA
d_gene: TRBD1
CDR3aa: CASSIDRDRSNYGYTF
CDR3nt: TGTGCCAGTAGTATCGACAGGGACAGATCTAACTATGGCTACACCTTC

j_gene: TRBJ1-1
v_gene: TRBV10-3
abundance: NA
d_gene: NA
CDR3aa: CAITRTVNTEAFF
CDR3nt: TGTGCCATCACCCGGACAGTGAACACTGAAGCTTTCTTT

j_gene: TRBJ2-3
v_gene: TRBV7-2
abundance: NA
d_gene: TRBD2
CDR3aa: CASSPGLAGGRGITQYF
CDR3nt: TGTGCCAGCAGCCCAGGACTAGCGGGGGGGCGAGGAATTACGCAGTATTTT

j_gene: TRBJ1-6
v_gene: TRBV27
abundance: NA
d_gene: NA
CDR3aa: CASSWATVYNSPLHF
CDR3nt: TGTGCCAGCAGTTGGGCGACAGTGTATAATTCACCCCTCCACTTT

j_gene: TRBJ1-1
v_gene: TRBV29-1
abundance: NA
d_gene: NA
CDR3aa: CSVVQAPADTEAFF
CDR3nt: TGCAGCGTTGTACAGGCTCCCGCGGACACTGAAGCTTTCTTT

j_gene: TRBJ2-1
v_gene: TRBV9
abundance: NA
d_gene: NA
CDR3aa: CASSVDSGSYNEQFF
CDR3nt: TGTGCCAGCAGCGTAGATAGCGGCTCCTACAATGAGCAGTTCTTC

j_gene: TRBJ1-2
v_gene: TRBV5-1
abundance: NA
d_gene: NA
CDR3aa: CASSPGPGDYGYTF
CDR3nt: TGCGCCAGCAGCCCGGGCCCAGGGGATTATGGCTACACCTTC

j_gene: TRBJ1-5
v_gene: TRBV2
abundance: NA
d_gene: NA
CDR3aa: CASQDSLQPQHF
CDR3nt: TGTGCCAGCCAGGACAGTTTGCAGCCCCAGCATTTT

j_gene: TRBJ1-4
v_gene: TRBV1
abundance: NA
d_gene: NA
CDR3aa: CTSSRTVNEKLFF
CDR3nt: TGCACCAGCAGTCGGACTGTAAATGAAAAACTGTTTTTT

j_gene: TRBJ1-5
v_gene: TRBV7-9
abundance: NA
d_gene: NA
CDR3aa: CASSLGAGGQPQHF
CDR3nt: TGTGCCAGCAGCTTAGGTGCGGGCGGTCAGCCCCAGCATTTT

j_gene: TRBJ2-5
v_gene: TRBV2
abundance: NA
d_gene: NA
CDR3aa: CASSPQYTQYF
CDR3nt: TGTGCCAGCAGCCCACAGTATACCCAGTACTTC

j_gene: TRBJ2-7
v_gene: TRBV5-4
abundance: NA
d_gene: NA
CDR3aa: CASSLGAGSYEQYF
CDR3nt: TGTGCCAGCAGCTTGGGGGCGGGCTCCTACGAGCAGTACTTC

j_gene: TRBJ1-2
v_gene: TRBV7-9
abundance: NA
d_gene: NA
CDR3aa: CASSDYRDSSGYTF
CDR3nt: TGTGCCAGCAGCGATTACAGGGATTCAAGTGGCTACACCTTC

j_gene: TRBJ1-5
v_gene: TRBV2
abundance: NA
d_gene: TRBD1
CDR3aa: CASSERSGTGFQPQHF
CDR3nt: TGTGCCAGCAGTGAGCGATCCGGGACAGGGTTTCAGCCCCAGCATTTT

j_gene: TRBJ2-1
v_gene: TRBV6-5
abundance: few
d_gene: NA
CDR3aa: CASSYSGGSGEQFF
CDR3nt: TGTGCCAGCAGTTACTCTGGGGGGTCGGGTGAGCAGTTCTTC

j_gene: TRBJ1-1
v_gene: TRBV5-1
abundance: NA
d_gene: NA
CDR3aa: CASSFGQGNEAFF
CDR3nt: TGCGCCAGCAGCTTCGGCCAGGGGAATGAAGCTTTCTTT

j_gene: TRBJ2-1
v_gene: TRBV5-1
abundance: few
d_gene: TRBD2
CDR3aa: CASSLGGTSREQFF
CDR3nt: TGCGCCAGCAGCTTGGGAGGGACTAGTAGAGAGCAGTTCTTC

j_gene: TRBJ2-2
v_gene: TRBV19
abundance: NA
d_gene: NA
CDR3aa: CASSVQGTGELFF
CDR3nt: TGTGCCAGTAGTGTCCAGGGTACCGGGGAGCTGTTTTTT

j_gene: TRBJ2-1
v_gene: TRBV27
abundance: NA
d_gene: NA
CDR3aa: CATQPGDSYNEQFF
CDR3nt: TGTGCCACCCAACCGGGGGACTCCTACAATGAGCAGTTCTTC

j_gene: TRBJ2-2
v_gene: TRBV27
abundance: NA
d_gene: TRBD2
CDR3aa: CASRAGGLTGELFF
CDR3nt: TGTGCCAGCAGAGCGGGGGGGCTTACCGGGGAGCTGTTTTTT

j_gene: TRBJ2-2
v_gene: TRBV7-3
abundance: NA
d_gene: TRBD2
CDR3aa: CASTQGSGGPTGELFF
CDR3nt: TGTGCCAGCACCCAAGGGTCGGGGGGGCCGACCGGGGAGCTGTTTTTT

j_gene: TRBJ2-3
v_gene: TRBV5-1
abundance: NA
d_gene: NA
CDR3aa: CASKRGDATDTQYF
CDR3nt: TGCGCCAGCAAGCGCGGAGACGCCACAGATACGCAGTATTTT

j_gene: TRBJ1-1
v_gene: TRBV18
abundance: NA
d_gene: NA
CDR3aa: CASSQDKNTEAFF
CDR3nt: TGTGCCAGCTCGCAGGACAAGAACACTGAAGCTTTCTTT

j_gene: TRBJ2-1
v_gene: TRBV6-1
abundance: NA
d_gene: TRBD1
CDR3aa: CASSSTGGSYNEQFF
CDR3nt: TGTGCCAGCAGTTCCACAGGGGGCTCCTACAATGAGCAGTTCTTC

j_gene: TRBJ1-2
v_gene: TRBV18
abundance: NA
d_gene: NA
CDR3aa: CASSPVGRTGDGYTF
CDR3nt: TGTGCCAGCTCACCAGTCGGGAGAACGGGGGATGGCTACACCTTC

j_gene: TRBJ2-1
v_gene: TRBV5-1
abundance: NA
d_gene: TRBD1
CDR3aa: CASSPTGGNEQFF
CDR3nt: TGCGCCAGCAGCCCGACAGGGGGTAATGAGCAGTTCTTC

j_gene: TRBJ2-3
v_gene: TRBV3-1/TRBV3-2
abundance: NA
d_gene: TRBD2
CDR3aa: CASSQGLAGLHADTQYF
CDR3nt: TGTGCCAGCAGCCAAGGACTAGCGGGGCTGCATGCAGATACGCAGTATTTT

j_gene: TRBJ1-1
v_gene: TRBV11-3
abundance: NA
d_gene: NA
CDR3aa: CASSLRGTNTEAFF
CDR3nt: TGTGCCAGCAGCTTACGGGGAACGAACACTGAAGCTTTCTTT

j_gene: TRBJ1-2
v_gene: TRBV6-5
abundance: NA
d_gene: NA
CDR3aa: CASSAGFGYTF
CDR3nt: TGTGCCAGCAGCGCAGGGTTTGGCTACACCTTC

j_gene: TRBJ1-6
v_gene: TRBV7-2
abundance: NA
d_gene: NA
CDR3aa: CASSQLPEDSPLHF
CDR3nt: TGTGCCAGCAGCCAACTCCCCGAGGATTCACCCCTCCACTTT

j_gene: TRBJ1-4
v_gene: TRBV14
abundance: NA
d_gene: TRBD1
CDR3aa: CASSFRQGTNEKLFF
CDR3nt: TGTGCCAGCAGCTTTCGACAGGGGACTAATGAAAAACTGTTTTTT

j_gene: TRBJ1-3
v_gene: TRBV18
abundance: NA
d_gene: NA
CDR3aa: CASSNRQDSSGNTIYF
CDR3nt: TGTGCCAGCTCCAACCGACAGGACTCCTCTGGAAACACCATATATTTT

j_gene: TRBJ2-3
v_gene: TRBV6-1
abundance: NA
d_gene: NA
CDR3aa: CASSEVGGADTQYF
CDR3nt: TGTGCCAGCAGTGAAGTAGGGGGGGCAGATACGCAGTATTTT

j_gene: TRBJ1-1
v_gene: TRBV6-2/TRBV6-3
abundance: NA
d_gene: NA
CDR3aa: CASSLELGTEAFF
CDR3nt: TGTGCCAGCAGCCTCGAACTAGGTACTGAAGCTTTCTTT

j_gene: TRBJ1-1
v_gene: TRBV6-2/TRBV6-3
abundance: NA
d_gene: NA
CDR3aa: CASSYSRLWNTEAFF
CDR3nt: TGTGCCAGCAGTTACTCGCGACTTTGGAACACTGAAGCTTTCTTT

j_gene: TRBJ1-2
v_gene: TRBV7-9
abundance: NA
d_gene: TRBD1
CDR3aa: CASTRTGGSYGYTF
CDR3nt: TGTGCCAGCACGCGTACAGGGGGCAGCTATGGCTACACCTTC

j_gene: TRBJ1-1
v_gene: TRBV29-1
abundance: once
d_gene: TRBD1
CDR3aa: CSSNRGDAEAFF
CDR3nt: TGCAGCTCAAACAGGGGAGACGCTGAAGCTTTCTTT

j_gene: TRBJ2-2
v_gene: TRBV7-3
abundance: once
d_gene: NA
CDR3aa: CASSLSTNTGELFF
CDR3nt: TGTGCCAGCAGCTTATCCACGAACACCGGGGAGCTGTTTTTT

j_gene: TRBJ1-1
v_gene: TRBV5-1
abundance: NA
d_gene: NA
CDR3aa: CASSPRVAASTEAFF
CDR3nt: TGCGCCAGCAGCCCGAGGGTGGCAGCGAGCACTGAAGCTTTCTTT

j_gene: TRBJ1-5
v_gene: TRBV5-5
abundance: NA
d_gene: TRBD1
CDR3aa: CASSLEGARQPQHF
CDR3nt: TGTGCCAGCAGCTTGGAGGGGGCGCGGCAGCCCCAGCATTTT

j_gene: TRBJ2-7
v_gene: TRBV7-3
abundance: NA
d_gene: TRBD1
CDR3aa: CASSRDRGYEQYF
CDR3nt: TGTGCCAGCAGCCGGGACAGGGGATACGAGCAGTACTTC

j_gene: TRBJ1-1
v_gene: TRBV2
abundance: NA
d_gene: NA
CDR3aa: CASSAQGGVAEAFF
CDR3nt: TGTGCCAGCAGTGCCCAAGGGGGGGTAGCTGAAGCTTTCTTT

j_gene: TRBJ1-2
v_gene: TRBV3-1/TRBV3-2
abundance: once
d_gene: NA
CDR3aa: CASSPLGANYGYTF
CDR3nt: TGTGCCAGCAGCCCCCTTGGGGCCAACTATGGCTACACCTTC

j_gene: TRBJ1-4
v_gene: TRBV2
abundance: NA
d_gene: NA
CDR3aa: CASLQGIEKLFF
CDR3nt: TGTGCCAGCCTACAGGGTATTGAAAAACTGTTTTTT

j_gene: TRBJ2-7
v_gene: TRBV19
abundance: NA
d_gene: TRBD1
CDR3aa: CASSTLGQSNEQYF
CDR3nt: TGTGCCAGTAGTACTTTGGGACAGAGCAACGAGCAGTACTTC

j_gene: TRBJ2-7
v_gene: TRBV6-5
abundance: NA
d_gene: NA
CDR3aa: CASRTGGLYEQYF
CDR3nt: TGTGCCAGCAGGACCGGAGGTCTCTACGAGCAGTACTTC

j_gene: TRBJ2-7
v_gene: TRBV9
abundance: NA
d_gene: TRBD2
CDR3aa: CASSLGGALYEQYF
CDR3nt: TGTGCCAGCTCCCTCGGGGGGGCCCTCTACGAGCAGTACTTC

j_gene: TRBJ1-5
v_gene: TRBV21-1
abundance: once
d_gene: NA
CDR3aa: CASSTITGQGDQPQHF
CDR3nt: TGTGCCAGCAGCACTATTACGGGACAGGGTGATCAGCCCCAGCATTTT

j_gene: TRBJ1-5
v_gene: TRBV18
abundance: NA
d_gene: NA
CDR3aa: CASSPDPGVNQPQHF
CDR3nt: TGTGCCAGCTCACCGGACCCAGGGGTCAATCAGCCCCAGCATTTT

j_gene: TRBJ2-2
v_gene: TRBV27
abundance: NA
d_gene: NA
CDR3aa: CASSFSGELFF
CDR3nt: TGTGCCAGCAGTTTTAGTGGGGAGCTGTTTTTT

j_gene: TRBJ1-2
v_gene: TRBV5-6
abundance: once
d_gene: TRBD1
CDR3aa: CASSWDRGGGYTF
CDR3nt: TGTGCCAGCAGCTGGGACAGGGGAGGCGGCTACACCTTC

j_gene: TRBJ2-1
v_gene: TRBV7-2
abundance: NA
d_gene: TRBD2
CDR3aa: CASSLTSGGQSSYNEQFF
CDR3nt: TGTGCCAGCAGCCTAACTAGCGGGGGCCAGAGCTCCTACAATGAGCAGTTCTTC

j_gene: TRBJ1-2
v_gene: TRBV5-1
abundance: NA
d_gene: NA
CDR3aa: CASSLDRSNYGYTF
CDR3nt: TGCGCCAGCAGCTTGGACAGAAGTAACTATGGCTACACCTTC

j_gene: TRBJ2-7
v_gene: TRBV7-2
abundance: NA
d_gene: NA
CDR3aa: CASSFQPGVSYEQYF
CDR3nt: TGTGCCAGCAGCTTTCAGCCAGGGGTCTCCTACGAGCAGTACTTC

j_gene: TRBJ1-1
v_gene: TRBV7-9
abundance: NA
d_gene: TRBD1
CDR3aa: CASSIRQGARVTEAFF
CDR3nt: TGTGCCAGCAGCATTAGACAGGGGGCAAGGGTCACTGAAGCTTTCTTT

j_gene: TRBJ1-6
v_gene: TRBV2
abundance: NA
d_gene: NA
CDR3aa: CASRRGLGSPLHF
CDR3nt: TGTGCCAGCAGAAGGGGCTTAGGGTCACCCCTCCACTTT

j_gene: TRBJ2-1
v_gene: TRBV6-5
abundance: NA
d_gene: TRBD1
CDR3aa: CASSYDRVGNEQFF
CDR3nt: TGTGCCAGCAGTTACGACAGGGTGGGCAATGAGCAGTTCTTC

j_gene: TRBJ2-7
v_gene: TRBV2
abundance: NA
d_gene: TRBD2
CDR3aa: CASTSQRGLSYEQYF
CDR3nt: TGTGCCAGCACAAGCCAGCGGGGACTCTCCTACGAGCAGTACTTC

j_gene: TRBJ1-1
v_gene: TRBV4-2
abundance: NA
d_gene: NA
CDR3aa: CASSQEVGTEAFF
CDR3nt: TGTGCCAGCAGCCAAGAAGTCGGCACTGAAGCTTTCTTT